This record covers a single T cell receptor (beta chain). The sample belongs to a study of blood T cell repertoires in COVID-19. The overall study: Collection of acute and convalescent COVID-19 samples took place in the United States, Italy and Spain. The analysed material was cDNA or gDNA that came from T cells, B-cell-depleted T cells, or PBMCs.

In the original workflow: Nucleated cell number was recorded as an estimate derived from reference gene primer amplification. The protocol was immunoSEQ multiplex PCR, while the TCRdb copy is restricted to in-frame clones and leaves out a portion. D and trimming come from the DNA, and the V and J calls and clone size come from that table. This sample has 200,000 to 250,000 clones, with about 85% found just once. The source material was peripheral blood. This clonotype originated in a woman aged 55-70 years who had recovered from COVID-19.

CDR3 nucleotide sequence: TGTGCCAGCAGTTATCGGACAGGGACAAATGAGCAGTTCTTC. It specifies CASSYRTGTNEQFF. The chain employs TRBV6-6 and TRBJ2-1, with 8 bases identical to TRBD1. V trimming: 3 bases; J trimming: 7 bases; junction bases outside the gene matches: 5. CDR1 and CDR2 from the germline V gene are MNHNY and SVGAGI (reference sequence). The CDR3 runs 14 residues.